This T cell receptor (beta chain) was retrieved from a study of molecular identifiers for immune sequencing clone quantification (dated by TCRdb to 2017 to 2018). In terms of the full investigation: For a replicate experiment, RNA from 20,000 or 100,000 naive CD8 T cells was divided into five aliquots, of which four were sequenced. CD8 T cells were used in a methods study to benchmark molecular-identifier clustering-based TCR repertoire sequencing (MIDCIRS) and TCR RNA copy counting.

Naive CD8 T cell libraries were made from around 18,000 to 910,000 sorted cells using 10%, 30% or 50% of purified RNA. Naive CD8 T cells, defined as CD8+CD4-CCR7+CD45RA+, were FACS-sorted into RLT Plus buffer on a BD FACSAria II. To test detection sensitivity, Jurkat RNA equivalent to roughly nine TCR copies was spiked into samples of roughly 20,000-1,000,000 naive CD8 T cells. CD8 T cells were enriched using RosetteSep CD8+ T Cell Enrichment Cocktail and Ficoll-Paque, and the enriched cells then underwent ACK red cell lysis. General findings and caveats noted by the study authors: The naive libraries included spiked-in Jurkat TCR RNA (approximately ten copies' worth), and this RNA is not part of the donor repertoire. Without barcode sub-clustering, chimeric consensus sequences inflated TCR diversity; chimeras reached as high as 47%. A single cell's worth of spiked-in Jurkat TCR RNA was reported detectable even among around 1 million naive CD8 T cells. Highly expanded clone sizes could be underestimated because identical TCR molecules may share a barcode. In CMV-specific effector cells, over 97% of molecules were held by clones above 20 RNA copies, whereas under 1% of molecules were held by such clones in naive cells. Modeling estimated 2.5 to 3 recovered TCR RNA copies per cell, compared with 9.5 to 10 by digital PCR, which implies about 30% capture efficiency.

Notes on this clonotype: Its antigen is unknown. No base quality information exists; no much larger clone differs at one position.

Receptors were amplified or captured by PCR. Reads for this sample came from an Illumina HiSeq 4000. Bulk TCR libraries were generated as previously described, with the TCR primers listed in Table S5 used. Total RNA was purified with the Qiagen AllPrep DNA/RNA kit. Before analysis, reads from multiple sequencing runs of one library were combined. Per the source publication's procedure: Reads were retained only if the reads had an exact TCR constant sequence, and the retained reads were trimmed to 150 nt and grouped according to their 12-nt molecular barcodes. Within each barcode group, reads were sub-clustered at a 15% Levenshtein threshold, and quality-weighted consensus sequences were built per RNA molecule. Non-functional sequences were removed, as were lower-count sequences one edit away from another. On the basis of fitting two negative binomial distributions, barcode sub-clusters with fewer than 20% of the maximum read count were discarded. The public reads were reprocessed in TCRdb via fastp at Q25 and MiXCR, keeping in-frame beta chains. Rows are combined by CDR3 protein, so each entry shows the most common genes and DNA. What appears here as the V and J calls and clone size reflects TCRdb's work, not the paper's. The sample profile shows about 68,000 distinct CDR3 sequences; 15% to 20% of them were found once. Around 1.4% of the sample belongs to the ten largest clones.

Sequenced input: naive CD8+ T cells from blood, with Jurkat cell RNA spiked in. Taken with the paper, the label for cell subset or site translates to: FACS-sorted CD8+CD4-CCR7+CD45RA+ naive T cells. The TCR sequence derives from a human donor in good health. Some libraries in this study had Jurkat cell RNA spiked in.

The base sequence is TGTGCCAGCAGCTTAGTTGGGCTGGCGTTCCACAATGAGCAGTTCTTC. The resulting protein is CASSLVGLAFHNEQFF. The rearrangement joined TRBV11-2 to TRBJ2-1; the D gene remains uncertain. A distance of 15 bases separates the germline ends of V and J, which lose 1 base and 5 bases respectively. The cysteine opens and the phenylalanine closes a CDR3 of 16 amino acids. Only the CDR3 portion is preserved as DNA: 48 bases, with reading frame beginning at the first base. CDR1 and CDR2 (SGHAT, FQNNGV) derive from the germline V gene. The CDR3 plus the reference TRBV11-2 and TRBJ2-1 genes for the other parts give the full variable domain: EAGVAQSPRYKIIEKRQSVAFWCNPISGHATLYWYQQILGQGPKLLIQFQNNGVVDDSQLPKDRFSAERLKGVDSTLKIQPAKLEDSAVYLCASSLVGLAFHNEQFFGPGTRLTVL.